The source of this T cell receptor beta chain is a study of T cells in localized non-small cell lung cancer. The length of the CDR3 is 14 residues. V lost 3 bases and J lost 4, with 11 bases in between. Germline V lookup: CDR1 KGHSH, CDR2 LQKENI. Clones were read by immunoSEQ multiplex PCR, and TCRdb kept only the in-frame ones, dropping some. The data show roughly 3,800 clones, less than 40% seen once. The sequence was collected from a male donor aged 60 or over with stage III lung adenocarcinoma. The chain uses TRBV18 and TRBJ2-3; no definite D call. The sequences come from lung tumor tissue, collected before any cancer treatment. The CDR3 sequence: CASSPGVGADTQYF. DNA for the CDR3: TGTGCCAGCTCACCTGGGGTAGGCGCAGATACGCAGTATTTT.